The sequence of this TCR beta chain was determined in a study of CD8+ T cells in alopecia areata. In the study overall: The study gave treated patients oral tofacitinib at 5 to 10 mg twice daily. Disease severity was quantified as SALT score of affected scalp area.

Extracted RNA was reverse transcribed into cDNA, the sequencing template. The method was immunoSEQ multiplex PCR; TCRdb's version includes in-frame clones alone and lacks a portion of them. Of approximately 210,000 clones in the sample, about 40% were seen once. CDR1 and CDR2 from the germline V gene are SGHNT and YENEEA. Trimming at V came to 5 bases and at J to 9 bases, leaving 11 bases not matched to a gene. This CDR3 region has 16 residues. Treatment indicated: oral pan-JAK inhibitor, 5-10 mg twice daily. Sorting of PBMCs yielded the CD4+ and CD8+ T cells. The sequence derives from a human donor with alopecia areata. V is TRBV11-3 and J is TRBJ2-1, with 12 bases aligning to TRBD2. This sample comprised CD4+ T cells sorted from blood, obtained between weeks 36 and 40, from a patient treated with tofacitinib. CDR3 amino acids: CASSTPRGLAGAEQFF. The CDR3 DNA is TGTGCCAGCAGCACGCCTCGGGGACTAGCGGGTGCTGAGCAGTTCTTC.